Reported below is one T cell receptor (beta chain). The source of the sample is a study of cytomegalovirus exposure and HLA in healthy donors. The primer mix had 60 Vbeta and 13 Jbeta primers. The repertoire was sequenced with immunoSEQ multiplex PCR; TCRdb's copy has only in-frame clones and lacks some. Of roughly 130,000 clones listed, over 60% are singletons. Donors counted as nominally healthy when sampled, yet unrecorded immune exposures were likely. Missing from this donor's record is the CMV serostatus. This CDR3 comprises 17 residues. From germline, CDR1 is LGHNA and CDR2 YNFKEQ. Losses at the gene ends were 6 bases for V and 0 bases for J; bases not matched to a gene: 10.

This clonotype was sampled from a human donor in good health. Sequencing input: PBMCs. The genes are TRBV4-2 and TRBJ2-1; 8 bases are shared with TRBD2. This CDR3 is CASSHERGKSSYNEQFF. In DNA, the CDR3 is TGTGCCAGCAGTCACGAGCGGGGGAAGAGCTCCTACAATGAGCAGTTCTTC.